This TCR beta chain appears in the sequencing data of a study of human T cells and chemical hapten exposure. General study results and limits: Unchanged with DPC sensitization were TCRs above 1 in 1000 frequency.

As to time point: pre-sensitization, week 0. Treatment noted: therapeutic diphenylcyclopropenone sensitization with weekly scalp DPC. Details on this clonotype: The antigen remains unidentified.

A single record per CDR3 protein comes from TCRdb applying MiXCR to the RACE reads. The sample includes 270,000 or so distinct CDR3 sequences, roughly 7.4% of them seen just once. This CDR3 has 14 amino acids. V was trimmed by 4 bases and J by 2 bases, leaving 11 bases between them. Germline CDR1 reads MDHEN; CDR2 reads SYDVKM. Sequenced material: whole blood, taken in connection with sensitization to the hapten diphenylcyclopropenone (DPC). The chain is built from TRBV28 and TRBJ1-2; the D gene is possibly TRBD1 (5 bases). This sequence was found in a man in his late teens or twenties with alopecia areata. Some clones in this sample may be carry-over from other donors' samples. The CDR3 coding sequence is TGTGCCAGCAGTTCCCCGGGGGACAACTATGGCTACACCTTC. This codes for CASSSPGDNYGYTF.